A selection of T cell receptor beta chains follows, all from one sample in a study of cytomegalovirus exposure and HLA in healthy donors. Produced via immunoSEQ multiplex PCR; TCRdb's table is partial and in-frame only. Seen here are some 330,000 clones, 86% observed once, and the top ten hold over 0.8%. Material: PBMCs. These receptor sequences come from a woman aged 18-35 years in good health and CMV-seronegative. Both conserved end residues are part of each CDR3. D genes are given only for firm matches. Part of the rows lack a size; the others show once, few, many or a class for expanded clones.

D gene,clone size,V gene,CDR3 length,J gene,CDR3 DNA,CDR3 protein
TRBD1,once,TRBV7-2,16,TRBJ2-6,TGTGCCAGCAGTTCGACAGGGCTTGCTGGGGCCAACGTCCTGACTTTC,CASSSTGLAGANVLTF
TRBD1,NA,TRBV25-1,15,TRBJ1-4,TGTGCCAGCAGTGCCCGGGACAGGGGAAGTGAAAAACTGTTTTTT,CASSARDRGSEKLFF
NA,NA,TRBV6-4,14,TRBJ1-5,TGTGCCAGCAGCGGGCAGGGGCGGAATCAGCCCCAGCATTTT,CASSGQGRNQPQHF
TRBD1,NA,TRBV10-3,14,TRBJ1-2,TGTGCCATCAGCGTCGCGGGGACAGGGAATGGCTACACCTTC,CAISVAGTGNGYTF
NA,NA,TRBV6-5,14,TRBJ2-7,TGTGCCAGCAGAGGCGGGACAGCACTGAGCGGGCAGTACTTC,CASRGGTALSGQYF
NA,NA,TRBV7-2,14,TRBJ2-3,TGTGCCAGCAGCTTCTTGGGCTCGTCAGATACGCAGTATTTT,CASSFLGSSDTQYF
TRBD1,NA,TRBV29-1,15,TRBJ1-1,TGCAGCGTTGACCAGGACAGGGGGCTGAACACTGAAGCTTTCTTT,CSVDQDRGLNTEAFF
NA,NA,TRBV18,13,TRBJ1-1,TGTGCCAGCTCAACCACAGAGAACACTGAAGCTTTCTTT,CASSTTENTEAFF
NA,NA,TRBV5-6,12,TRBJ2-2,TGTGCCAGCAGTCCCGTCGGTAGGGAGCTGTTTTTT,CASSPVGRELFF
NA,NA,TRBV9,12,TRBJ2-7,TGTGCCAGCAGCGTAACCGGCTACGAGCAGTACTTC,CASSVTGYEQYF
NA,NA,TRBV19,14,TRBJ1-2,TGTGCCAGTAAGGGTAGCTCACAGGGTCGCGGCTACACCTTC,CASKGSSQGRGYTF
TRBD2,NA,TRBV4-1,16,TRBJ2-5,TGCGCCAGCAGCCCGACTAGCGGGGCGGAGGGAGAGACCCAGTACTTC,CASSPTSGAEGETQYF
NA,NA,TRBV29-1,12,TRBJ2-7,TGCAGCGTTGCACAGGACTCCTACGAGCAGTACTTC,CSVAQDSYEQYF
NA,NA,TRBV18,16,TRBJ1-1,TGTGCCAGCTCACCCAAGAGTAGGGGCACCGACACTGAAGCTTTCTTT,CASSPKSRGTDTEAFF
TRBD1,NA,TRBV2,15,TRBJ1-4,TGTGCCAGCAGTCCCCTGACAGGGGGTAATGAAAAACTGTTTTTT,CASSPLTGGNEKLFF
NA,NA,TRBV27,13,TRBJ2-7,TGTGCCAGCTCCCTCAGGGGTACATACGAGCAGTACTTC,CASSLRGTYEQYF
NA,once,TRBV7-2,15,TRBJ1-5,TGTGCCAGCAGCTCGAACCAGGGTCGCAATCAGCCCCAGCATTTT,CASSSNQGRNQPQHF
NA,NA,TRBV5-4,16,TRBJ2-3,TGTGCCAGCAGCTTGGAAGGCGGCGCTAGCACAGATACGCAGTATTTT,CASSLEGGASTDTQYF
TRBD1,NA,TRBV5-1,16,TRBJ2-1,TGCGCCAGCAGCCCACAGGGGGCGAGCTCCTACAATGAGCAGTTCTTC,CASSPQGASSYNEQFF
TRBD2,NA,TRBV27,15,TRBJ2-1,TGTGCCAGCAGTACCACTGGCGGGAGGTTACGGGAGCAGTTCTTC,CASSTTGGRLREQFF
TRBD1,few,TRBV7-9,15,TRBJ1-3,TGTGCCAGCAGCCCAACAGGGGCACGGGGAAACACCATATATTTT,CASSPTGARGNTIYF
NA,NA,TRBV25-1,17,TRBJ2-7,TGTGCCAGCAGTGAATATAGGGGGTCATCAGATCACTACGAGCAGTACTTC,CASSEYRGSSDHYEQYF
NA,once,TRBV6-4,13,TRBJ2-5,TGTGCCAGCAGTGGAGAGATTTGGGAGACCCAGTACTTC,CASSGEIWETQYF
TRBD2,once,TRBV19,13,TRBJ2-1,TGTGCCAGTAGTATCGGGGAGGGCAATGAGCAGTTCTTC,CASSIGEGNEQFF
NA,few,TRBV5-1,12,TRBJ1-2,TGCGCCAGCAGCGTCTCAGGGGACGGCTACACCTTC,CASSVSGDGYTF
NA,NA,TRBV29-1,10,TRBJ1-1,TGCAGCGTGGAACAGTTTGAAGCTTTCTTT,CSVEQFEAFF
NA,NA,TRBV10-3,11,TRBJ1-3,TGTGCCATCAGTGACCTAAACACCATATATTTT,CAISDLNTIYF
TRBD2,NA,TRBV7-2,15,TRBJ2-1,TGTGCCAGCAGCTCTAGGTCCGGGGGGATCGATGAGCAGTTCTTC,CASSSRSGGIDEQFF
NA,NA,TRBV7-7,14,TRBJ2-1,TGTGCTAGCAGCCTCTACAGGGAAGCCAATGAGCAGTTCTTC,CASSLYREANEQFF
TRBD2,NA,TRBV15,17,TRBJ2-5,TGTGCCACCAGCAGGATCCTTGCTAGCGGCCTCCAAGAGACCCAGTACTTC,CATSRILASGLQETQYF
NA,NA,TRBV7-8,14,TRBJ2-3,TGTGCCAGCAGCTTCGTTTCCAGCACAGATACGCAGTATTTT,CASSFVSSTDTQYF
NA,once,TRBV7-9,11,TRBJ1-2,TGTGCCAGCAGCCATAACTATGGCTACACCTTC,CASSHNYGYTF
NA,NA,TRBV7-9,14,TRBJ2-7,TGTGCCAGCAGCTTTAATTATGCGGGGTACGAGCAGTACTTC,CASSFNYAGYEQYF
NA,NA,TRBV2,16,TRBJ2-1,TGTGCCAGCAGTGAAAGGGACTCAAGTTACAGGAATGAGCAGTTCTTC,CASSERDSSYRNEQFF
NA,NA,TRBV25-1,15,TRBJ2-5,TGTGCCAGCAGTGAAATGACGGTGACAAGATCGACCCAGTACTTC,CASSEMTVTRSTQYF
TRBD1,NA,TRBV15,15,TRBJ1-5,TGTGCCACCAGCAGAGATAACAGGGGGAATCAGCCCCAGCATTTT,CATSRDNRGNQPQHF
NA,NA,TRBV7-2,14,TRBJ2-7,TGTGCCAGCAGCTTCCTTGGCAGCGGGTACGAGCAGTACTTC,CASSFLGSGYEQYF
NA,NA,TRBV5-8,16,TRBJ1-5,TGTGCCAGCACGCTAGGACAGAAAGGGAGCAATCAGCCCCAGCATTTT,CASTLGQKGSNQPQHF
TRBD1,NA,TRBV9,18,TRBJ2-1,TGTGCCAGCAGCGCTTTCCAGGTGAGGGGGCAGGGGATGAGTGAGCAGTTCTTC,CASSAFQVRGQGMSEQFF
TRBD2,NA,TRBV4-1,16,TRBJ2-1,TGCGCCAGCAGCCTTTCCGGGACTAGCGGGAGTGGTGAGCAGTTCTTC,CASSLSGTSGSGEQFF